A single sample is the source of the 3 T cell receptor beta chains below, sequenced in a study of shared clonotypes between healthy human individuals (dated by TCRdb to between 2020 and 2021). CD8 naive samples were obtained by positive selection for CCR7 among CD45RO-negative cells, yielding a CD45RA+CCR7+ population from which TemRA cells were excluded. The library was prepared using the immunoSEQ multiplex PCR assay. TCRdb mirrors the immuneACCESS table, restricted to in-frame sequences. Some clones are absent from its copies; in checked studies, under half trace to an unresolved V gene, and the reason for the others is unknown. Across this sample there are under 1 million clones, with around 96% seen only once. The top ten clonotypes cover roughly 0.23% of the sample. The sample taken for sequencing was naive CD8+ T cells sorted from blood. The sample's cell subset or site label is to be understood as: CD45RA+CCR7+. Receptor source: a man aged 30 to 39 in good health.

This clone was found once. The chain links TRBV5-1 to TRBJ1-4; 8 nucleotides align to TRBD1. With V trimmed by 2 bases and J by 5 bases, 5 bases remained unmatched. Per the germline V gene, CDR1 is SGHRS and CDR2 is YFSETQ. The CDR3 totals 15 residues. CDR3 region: CASSLLDRGNEKLFF. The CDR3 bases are TGCGCCAGCAGCTTACTCGACAGGGGCAATGAAAAACTGTTTTTT.

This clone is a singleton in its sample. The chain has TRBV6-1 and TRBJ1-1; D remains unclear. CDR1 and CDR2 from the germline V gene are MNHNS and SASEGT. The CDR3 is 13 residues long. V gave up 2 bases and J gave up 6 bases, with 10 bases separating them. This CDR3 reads CASSERPAAEAFF. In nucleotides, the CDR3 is TGTGCCAGCAGTGAACGCCCAGCAGCTGAAGCTTTCTTT.

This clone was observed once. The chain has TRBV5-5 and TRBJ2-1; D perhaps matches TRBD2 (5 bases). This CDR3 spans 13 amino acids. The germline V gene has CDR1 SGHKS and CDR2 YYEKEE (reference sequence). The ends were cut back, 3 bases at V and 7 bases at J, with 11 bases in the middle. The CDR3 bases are TGTGCCAGCAGCTCGACGGACTCAAATGAGCAGTTCTTC. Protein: CASSSTDSNEQFF.